This T cell receptor (beta chain) was found in a study of blood T cell repertoires in COVID-19. Measured with immunoSEQ multiplex PCR; TCRdb has only the in-frame clones, and not every one. The sample shows about 410,000 clones, approximately 89% of them seen only once. Per the germline V gene, CDR1 is MNHEY and CDR2 is SVGAGI. This CDR3 comprises 14 residues. Trimming shortened V by 5 bases and J by 5 bases, and 13 bases separated the two germline ends. A note on this clone: The sample holds other DNA sequences that translate to the same CDR3.

This TCR came from a woman aged 25 to 39 who had recovered from COVID-19. The chain recombines TRBV6-5 with TRBJ1-5; weak D call: TRBD1 (6 bases). Material for sequencing was PBMCs or T cells enriched from blood (not recorded which). CDR3: CASSPRTADQPQHF. CDR3 nucleotides: TGTGCCAGCAGTCCTCGGACAGCTGATCAGCCCCAGCATTTT.